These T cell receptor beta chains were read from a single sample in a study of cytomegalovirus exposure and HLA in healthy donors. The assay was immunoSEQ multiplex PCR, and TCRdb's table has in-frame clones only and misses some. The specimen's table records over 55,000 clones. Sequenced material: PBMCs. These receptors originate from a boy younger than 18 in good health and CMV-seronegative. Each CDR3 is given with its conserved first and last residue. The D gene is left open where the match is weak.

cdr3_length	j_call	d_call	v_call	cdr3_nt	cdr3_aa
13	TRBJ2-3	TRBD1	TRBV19	TGTGCCAGTGGGGGACAGGGGGCGGATACGCAGTATTTT	CASGGQGADTQYF
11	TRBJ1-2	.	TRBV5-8	TGTGCCAGCAGCTTGGGCAGGGCCTACACCTTC	CASSLGRAYTF
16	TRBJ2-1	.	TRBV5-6	TGTGCCAGCAGCTCCCGACCGGGTAGCTCCTACAATGAGCAGTTCTTC	CASSSRPGSSYNEQFF
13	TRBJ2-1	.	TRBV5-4	TGTGCCAGCAGCACAGGTAGTAGGAATGAGCAGTTCTTC	CASSTGSRNEQFF
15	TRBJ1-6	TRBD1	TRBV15	TGTGCCACCAGCAGAGGGGGACAGGGTCGATCAACCCTCCACTTT	CATSRGGQGRSTLHF
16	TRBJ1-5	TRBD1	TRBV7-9	TGTGCCAGCAGCTTAGGGACAGGGGGCGCGGGTCAGCCCCAGCATTTT	CASSLGTGGAGQPQHF
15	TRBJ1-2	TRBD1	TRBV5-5	TGTGCCAGCAGCTGGGGGACAGATCTTAACTATGGCTACACCTTC	CASSWGTDLNYGYTF
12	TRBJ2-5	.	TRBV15	TGTGCCACCAGCCCAGACCAAGAGACCCAGTACTTC	CATSPDQETQYF
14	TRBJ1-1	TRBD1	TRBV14	TGTGCCAGCAGCCCAAGGACAGGGTACACTGAAGCTTTCTTT	CASSPRTGYTEAFF
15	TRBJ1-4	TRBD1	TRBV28	TGTGCCAGCAGTTTGTCCGACAGGGGGCGCGAAAAACTGTTTTTT	CASSLSDRGREKLFF
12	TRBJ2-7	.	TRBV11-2	TGTGCCAGCAGCGAAGGACACTACGAGCAGTACTTC	CASSEGHYEQYF
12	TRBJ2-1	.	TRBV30	TGTGCCTGGACGCAGGCAGGCAATGAGCAGTTCTTC	CAWTQAGNEQFF
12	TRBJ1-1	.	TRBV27	TGTGCCAGCAGTTCGGGGAACACTGAAGCTTTCTTT	CASSSGNTEAFF
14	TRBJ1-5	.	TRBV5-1	TGCGCCAGCAGCCCCGACGGGGGGTTGCAGCCCCAGCATTTT	CASSPDGGLQPQHF